This T cell receptor (beta chain) was sequenced in a study of T cell responses to AZD1222 COVID-19 vaccine. Regarding the study as a whole: Nearly half of spike-specific TCRs reportedly target variant regions that are unmutated in the B.1.351 and B.1.1.7 variants. Sampling that yielded the repertoires occurred only after the peak T cell response.

TCRdb's table, derived via immunoSEQ multiplex PCR, lists solely in-frame clones and lacks some. This sample has some 80,000 clones, with approximately 91% found just once. Germline CDR1 and CDR2: LGHDT and YNNKEL (reference sequence). The CDR3 is 13 residues long. Trimming left V 2 bases short and J 7 bases short, with 11 bases between. Notes on this clone: Its antigen is not known.

The rearrangement uses TRBV3-1 (or the pseudogene TRBV3-2) and TRBJ1-1, with no clear D. This TCR was recovered from an adult in good health. The material was peripheral blood, obtained on day 0 of MenACWY control vaccination. As DNA, the CDR3 is TGTGCCAGCAGCCAATTCCCGGGCGGTGAAGCTTTCTTT. Translated: CASSQFPGGEAFF.